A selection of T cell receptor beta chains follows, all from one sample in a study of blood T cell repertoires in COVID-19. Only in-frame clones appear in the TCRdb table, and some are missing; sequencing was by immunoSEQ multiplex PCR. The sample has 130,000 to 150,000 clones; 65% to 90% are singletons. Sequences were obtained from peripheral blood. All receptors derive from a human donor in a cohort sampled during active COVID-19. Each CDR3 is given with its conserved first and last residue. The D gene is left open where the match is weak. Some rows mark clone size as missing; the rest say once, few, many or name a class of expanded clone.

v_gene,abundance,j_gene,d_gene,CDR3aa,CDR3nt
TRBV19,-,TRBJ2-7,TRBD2,CASSVSGNKPYEQYF,TGTGCCAGTAGTGTTAGCGGGAACAAACCCTACGAGCAGTACTTC
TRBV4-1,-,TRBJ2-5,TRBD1,CASRGTGRGRETQYF,TGCGCCAGCAGGGGGACAGGGAGGGGGAGAGAGACCCAGTACTTC
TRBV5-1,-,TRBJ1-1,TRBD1,CASSLQGAVNTEAFF,TGCGCCAGCAGCTTACAGGGGGCGGTGAACACTGAAGCTTTCTTT
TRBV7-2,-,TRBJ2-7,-,CASSRRGYEQYF,TGTGCCAGCAGCCGCAGGGGCTACGAGCAGTACTTC
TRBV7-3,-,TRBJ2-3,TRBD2,CASSLVGLAGTYTSSTDTQYF,TGTGCCAGCAGCTTAGTGGGACTAGCGGGTACTTATACCTCTAGCACAGATACGCAGTATTTT
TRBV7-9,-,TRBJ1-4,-,CASRSGDEKLFF,TGTGCCAGCAGATCAGGGGATGAAAAACTGTTTTTT
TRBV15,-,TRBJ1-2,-,CATSRAGFLYGYTF,TGTGCCACCAGCAGAGCAGGGTTTCTCTATGGCTACACCTTC
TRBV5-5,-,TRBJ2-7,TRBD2,CASSLVGLASYEQYF,TGTGCCAGCAGCTTGGTAGGACTAGCATCCTACGAGCAGTACTTC
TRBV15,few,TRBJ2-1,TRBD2,CATSRGAGGNEQFF,TGTGCCACCAGCCGAGGCGCGGGAGGCAATGAGCAGTTCTTC
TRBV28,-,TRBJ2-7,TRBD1,CASSFPTGQGWSYEQYF,TGTGCCAGCAGTTTCCCAACGGGACAGGGTTGGTCCTACGAGCAGTACTTC
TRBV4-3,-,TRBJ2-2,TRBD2,CASSRRTSGNTGELFF,TGCGCCAGCAGCCGGCGGACTAGCGGGAACACCGGGGAGCTGTTTTTT
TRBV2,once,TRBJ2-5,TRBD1,CASSEERTGGETQYF,TGTGCCAGCAGTGAAGAAAGGACAGGGGGAGAGACCCAGTACTTC
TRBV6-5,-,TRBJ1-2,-,CASSYFRGNYGYTF,TGTGCCAGCAGTTACTTCAGGGGAAACTATGGCTACACCTTC
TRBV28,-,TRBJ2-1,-,CASSLHRTGSSYNEQFF,TGTGCCAGCAGTCTCCATCGCACAGGGAGTTCCTACAATGAGCAGTTCTTC
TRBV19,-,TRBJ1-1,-,CASSRQMNTEAFF,TGTGCCAGTAGTAGGCAAATGAACACTGAAGCTTTCTTT
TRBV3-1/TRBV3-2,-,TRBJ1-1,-,CASSQVGDTEAFF,TGTGCCAGCAGCCAAGTAGGGGACACTGAAGCTTTCTTT
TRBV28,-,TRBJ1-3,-,CASSLERGNTIYF,TGTGCCAGCAGTTTAGAGAGAGGAAACACCATATATTTT
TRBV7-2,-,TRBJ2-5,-,CASSSTLPGHPKKTQYF,TGTGCCAGCAGCTCGACGCTACCGGGACACCCAAAAAAGACCCAGTACTTC
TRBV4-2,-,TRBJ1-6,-,CASSQDPRSLSSYNSPLHF,TGTGCCAGCAGCCAAGATCCCAGGTCCCTCAGCTCCTATAATTCACCCCTCCACTTT
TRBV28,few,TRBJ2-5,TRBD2,CASSLGTSGMSQETQYF,TGTGCCAGCAGTTTGGGGACTAGCGGGATGAGTCAAGAGACCCAGTACTTC
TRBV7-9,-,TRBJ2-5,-,CASSSSGTGETQYF,TGTGCCAGCAGCTCCTCAGGGACTGGAGAGACCCAGTACTTC
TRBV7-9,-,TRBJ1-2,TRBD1,CASSPPGQGLYGYTF,TGTGCCAGCAGCCCTCCGGGACAGGGGCTATATGGCTACACCTTC
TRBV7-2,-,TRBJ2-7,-,CASSSPGYEQYF,TGTGCCAGCAGTTCCCCAGGTTACGAGCAGTACTTC
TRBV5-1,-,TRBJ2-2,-,CASSLVTQNTGELFF,TGCGCCAGCAGCTTGGTCACACAGAACACCGGGGAGCTGTTTTTT
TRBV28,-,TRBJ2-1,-,CASSSGTLTYNEQFF,TGTGCCAGCAGTTCCGGGACTCTGACCTACAATGAGCAGTTCTTC
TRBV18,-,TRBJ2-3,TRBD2,CASSPRLAVTDTQYF,TGTGCCAGCTCACCGCGGCTAGCGGTGACAGATACGCAGTATTTT
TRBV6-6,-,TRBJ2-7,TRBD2,CASSARLAGPYEQYF,TGTGCCAGCAGCGCCCGACTAGCAGGACCCTACGAGCAGTACTTC
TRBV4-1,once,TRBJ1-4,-,CASSLAGQTNEKLFF,TGCGCCAGCAGCCTGGCAGGACAGACTAATGAAAAACTGTTTTTT
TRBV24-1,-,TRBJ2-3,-,CATSDPGTAGSDTQYF,TGTGCCACCAGTGATCCGGGAACAGCTGGGTCAGATACGCAGTATTTT
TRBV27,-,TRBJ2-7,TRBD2,CASSTRRTSGRFSYEQYF,TGTGCCAGCAGTACGAGACGGACTAGCGGGAGGTTCTCCTACGAGCAGTACTTC
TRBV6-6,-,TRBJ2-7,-,CASSYSQGPYEQYF,TGTGCCAGCAGTTACTCACAGGGCCCCTACGAGCAGTACTTC
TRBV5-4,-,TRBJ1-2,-,CASSLKGEVNGYTF,TGTGCCAGCAGCTTGAAGGGGGAAGTGAATGGCTACACCTTC
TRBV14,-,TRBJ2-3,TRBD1,CASSQELGTAITDTQYF,TGTGCCAGCAGCCAAGAATTAGGGACAGCCATCACAGATACGCAGTATTTT
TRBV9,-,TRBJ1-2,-,CASSLTGFTNYGYTF,TGTGCCAGCAGCCTCACAGGATTTACCAACTATGGCTACACCTTC
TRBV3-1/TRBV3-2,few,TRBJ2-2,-,CASSQERGGENTGELFF,TGTGCCAGCAGCCAAGAAAGGGGCGGTGAGAACACCGGGGAGCTGTTTTTT
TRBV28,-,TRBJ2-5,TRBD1,CASRLPNRGLEETQYF,TGTGCCAGCAGACTACCTAACAGGGGATTGGAGGAGACCCAGTACTTC
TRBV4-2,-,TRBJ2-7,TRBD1,CASSQIFGTGGSYEQYF,TGTGCCAGCAGCCAAATCTTTGGGACAGGGGGCTCCTACGAGCAGTACTTC
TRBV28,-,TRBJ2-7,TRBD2,CASSFLAGDFYEQYF,TGTGCCAGCAGTTTTCTAGCGGGAGATTTCTACGAGCAGTACTTC
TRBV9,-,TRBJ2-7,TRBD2,CASSVVGAGDEQYF,TGTGCCAGCAGCGTAGTTGGGGCGGGGGACGAGCAGTACTTC
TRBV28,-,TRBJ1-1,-,CASNLGGAADEAFF,TGTGCCAGCAACCTTGGCGGGGCCGCCGATGAAGCTTTCTTT
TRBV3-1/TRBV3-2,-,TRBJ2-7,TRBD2,CASSRGGRAFYEQYF,TGTGCCAGCAGCCGGGGGGGGAGGGCCTTTTACGAGCAGTACTTC
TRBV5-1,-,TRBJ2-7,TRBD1,CASSSGQGYYEQYF,TGCGCCAGCAGCTCGGGACAGGGATACTACGAGCAGTACTTC
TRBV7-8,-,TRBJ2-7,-,CASSIGGGTLYEQYF,TGTGCCAGCAGCATAGGGGGGGGGACTCTCTACGAGCAGTACTTC
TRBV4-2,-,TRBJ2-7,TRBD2,CASSPAGASGRTQYF,TGTGCCAGCAGCCCAGCCGGGGCTAGCGGGAGGACGCAGTACTTC
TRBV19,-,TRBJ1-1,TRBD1,CASSPRTGLNTEAFF,TGTGCCAGTAGTCCCCGGACAGGGCTGAACACTGAAGCTTTCTTT
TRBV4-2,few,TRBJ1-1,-,CASSQEGVLAEAFF,TGTGCCAGCAGCCAAGAGGGAGTCTTGGCTGAAGCTTTCTTT
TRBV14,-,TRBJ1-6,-,CASSQFLAPDSPLHF,TGTGCCAGCAGCCAATTCTTGGCTCCTGATTCACCCCTCCACTTT
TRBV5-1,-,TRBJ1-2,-,CASSLATTSKTYGYTF,TGCGCCAGCAGCCTGGCGACCACAAGCAAGACATATGGCTACACCTTC
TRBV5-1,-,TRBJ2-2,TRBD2,CASSLDLAGGFSGELFF,TGCGCCAGCAGCTTGGACCTAGCGGGAGGGTTTTCCGGGGAGCTGTTTTTT
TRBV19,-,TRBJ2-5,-,CASSIWEEPETQYF,TGTGCCAGTAGTATCTGGGAGGAACCGGAGACCCAGTACTTC
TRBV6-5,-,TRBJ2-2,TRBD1,CASRRDRGVTGELFF,TGTGCCAGCAGGAGGGACAGGGGTGTCACCGGGGAGCTGTTTTTT
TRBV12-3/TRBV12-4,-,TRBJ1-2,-,CASTSGSYGYTF,TGTGCCAGCACATCTGGGAGCTATGGCTACACCTTC
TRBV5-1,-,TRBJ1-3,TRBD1,CASSTQGADGNTIYF,TGCGCCAGCAGCACACAGGGGGCAGACGGAAACACCATATATTTT
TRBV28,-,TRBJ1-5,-,CASATTRGEGNQPQHF,TGTGCCAGCGCTACCACGCGGGGAGAGGGCAATCAGCCCCAGCATTTT
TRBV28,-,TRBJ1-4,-,CASSFVGQWNEKLFF,TGTGCCAGCAGTTTCGTCGGACAGTGGAATGAAAAACTGTTTTTT
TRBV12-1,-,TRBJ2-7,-,CARHLWGDSLYEQYF,TGTGCCAGGCACTTGTGGGGAGACTCTCTCTACGAGCAGTACTTC
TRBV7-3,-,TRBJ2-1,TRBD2,CASTSGRHNEQFF,TGTGCCAGCACTAGCGGGAGACACAATGAGCAGTTCTTC
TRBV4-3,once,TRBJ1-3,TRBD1,CASSQQSGGATFRNTIYF,TGCGCCAGCAGCCAACAATCAGGGGGCGCAACTTTTCGAAACACCATATATTTT
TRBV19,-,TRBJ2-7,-,CASSIGDGGSYEQYF,TGTGCCAGTAGTATCGGAGACGGAGGCTCCTACGAGCAGTACTTC